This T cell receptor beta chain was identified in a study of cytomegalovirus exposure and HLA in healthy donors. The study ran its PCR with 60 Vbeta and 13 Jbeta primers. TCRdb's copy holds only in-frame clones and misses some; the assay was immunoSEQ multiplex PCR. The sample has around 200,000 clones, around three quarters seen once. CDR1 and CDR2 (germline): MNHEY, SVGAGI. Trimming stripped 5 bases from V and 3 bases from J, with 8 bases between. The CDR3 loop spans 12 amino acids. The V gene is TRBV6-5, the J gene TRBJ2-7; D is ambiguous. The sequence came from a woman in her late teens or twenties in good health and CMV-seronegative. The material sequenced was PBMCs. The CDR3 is CASSPTNYEQYF. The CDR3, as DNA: TGTGCCAGCAGTCCAACAAACTACGAGCAGTACTTC.